Sequencing of this T cell receptor beta chain was carried out in a study of cytomegalovirus exposure and HLA in healthy donors. V lost 0 bases, J lost 2 bases, and 5 bases stayed unmatched. Germline-derived CDR1 and CDR2 are MNHEY and SVGAGI. The CDR3 is 16 residues long. The PCR used 60 Vbeta and 13 Jbeta primers. Method: immunoSEQ multiplex PCR; TCRdb's copy keeps in-frame clones and lacks some. The sample contains 60,000 or so clones, roughly 85% of which appear only once. V usage is TRBV6-5 and J usage is TRBJ2-7, with TRBD2 matching 9 bases. The sequencing input was PBMCs. The sequence derives from a female donor in good health and CMV-seronegative. The CDR3 region is CASSYSLTSGTYEQYF. The CDR3 DNA reads as TGTGCCAGCAGTTACTCTCTGACTAGCGGAACCTACGAGCAGTACTTC.